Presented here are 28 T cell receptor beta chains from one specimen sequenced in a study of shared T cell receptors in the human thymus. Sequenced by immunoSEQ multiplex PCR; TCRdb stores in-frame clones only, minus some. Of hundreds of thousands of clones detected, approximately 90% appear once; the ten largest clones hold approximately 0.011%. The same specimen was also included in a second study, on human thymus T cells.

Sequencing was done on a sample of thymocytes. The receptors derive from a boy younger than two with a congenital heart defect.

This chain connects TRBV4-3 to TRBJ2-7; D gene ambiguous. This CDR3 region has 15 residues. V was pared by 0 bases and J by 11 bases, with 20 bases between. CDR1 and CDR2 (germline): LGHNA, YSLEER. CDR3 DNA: TGCGCCAGCAGCCAAGACATCCAGCGTTCTGAGGAAGAGTACTTC. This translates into CASSQDIQRSEEEYF.

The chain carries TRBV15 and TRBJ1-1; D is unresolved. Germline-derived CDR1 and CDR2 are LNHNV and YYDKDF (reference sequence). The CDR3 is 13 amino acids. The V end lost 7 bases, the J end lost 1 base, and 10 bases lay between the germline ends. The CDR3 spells CATKPTGNTEAFF. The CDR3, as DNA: TGTGCCACCAAACCAACGGGGAACACTGAAGCTTTCTTT.

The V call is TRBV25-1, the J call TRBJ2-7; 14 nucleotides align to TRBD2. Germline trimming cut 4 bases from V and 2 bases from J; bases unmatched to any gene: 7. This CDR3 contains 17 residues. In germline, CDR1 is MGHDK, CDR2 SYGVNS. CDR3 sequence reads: CASSAGLAGVEAYEQYF. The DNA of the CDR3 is TGTGCCAGCAGTGCGGGACTAGCGGGAGTGGAGGCCTACGAGCAGTACTTC.

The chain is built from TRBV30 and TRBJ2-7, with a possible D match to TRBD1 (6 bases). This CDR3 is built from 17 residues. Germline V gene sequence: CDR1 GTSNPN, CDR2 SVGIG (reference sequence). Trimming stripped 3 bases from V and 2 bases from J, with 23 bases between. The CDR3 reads CAWSPIPGTLRTYEQYF. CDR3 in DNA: TGTGCCTGGAGCCCCATCCCCGGGACATTACGAACCTACGAGCAGTACTTC. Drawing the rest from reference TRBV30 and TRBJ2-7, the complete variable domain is SQTIHQWPATLVQPVGSPLSLECTVEGTSNPNLYWYRQAAGRGLQLLFYSVGIGQISSEVPQNLSASRPQDRQFILSSKKLLLSDSGFYLCAWSPIPGTLRTYEQYFGPGTRLTVT.

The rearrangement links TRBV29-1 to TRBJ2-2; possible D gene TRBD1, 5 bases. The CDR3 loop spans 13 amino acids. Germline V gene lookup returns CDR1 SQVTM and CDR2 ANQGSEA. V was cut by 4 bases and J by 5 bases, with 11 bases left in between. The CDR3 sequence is CSVGASGTGELFF. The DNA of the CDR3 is TGCAGCGTTGGAGCATCAGGGACCGGGGAGCTGTTTTTT.

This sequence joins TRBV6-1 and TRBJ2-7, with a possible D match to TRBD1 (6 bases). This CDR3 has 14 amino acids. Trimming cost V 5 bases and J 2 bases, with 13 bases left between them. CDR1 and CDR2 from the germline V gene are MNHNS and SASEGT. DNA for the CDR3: TGTGCCAGCAGTAGGACAGCGAATCCCTACGAGCAGTACTTC. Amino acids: CASSRTANPYEQYF.

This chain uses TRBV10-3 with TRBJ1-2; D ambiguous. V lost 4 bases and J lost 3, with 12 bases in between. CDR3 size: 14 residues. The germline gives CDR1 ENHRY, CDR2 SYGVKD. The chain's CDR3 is CAISGHGGDYGYTF. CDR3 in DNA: TGTGCCATCAGTGGCCACGGAGGCGACTATGGCTACACCTTC.

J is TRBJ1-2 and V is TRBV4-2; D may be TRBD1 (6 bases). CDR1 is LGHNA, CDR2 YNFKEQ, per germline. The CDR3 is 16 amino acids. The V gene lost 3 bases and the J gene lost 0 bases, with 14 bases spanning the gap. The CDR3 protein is CASSHSTGSANYGYTF. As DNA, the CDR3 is TGTGCCAGCAGCCATTCCACAGGGTCAGCTAACTATGGCTACACCTTC.

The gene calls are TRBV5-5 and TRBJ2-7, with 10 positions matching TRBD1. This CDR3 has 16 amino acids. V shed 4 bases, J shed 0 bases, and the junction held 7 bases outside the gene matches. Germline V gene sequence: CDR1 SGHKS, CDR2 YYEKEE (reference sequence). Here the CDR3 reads CASSLDRDRGSYEQYF. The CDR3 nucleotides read TGTGCCAGCAGCCTGGACCGGGACAGGGGCTCCTACGAGCAGTACTTC.

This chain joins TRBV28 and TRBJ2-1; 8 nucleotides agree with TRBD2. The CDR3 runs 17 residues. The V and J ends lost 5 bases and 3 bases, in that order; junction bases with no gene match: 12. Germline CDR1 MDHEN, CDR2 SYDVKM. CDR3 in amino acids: CASSTLQRGLFYNEQFF. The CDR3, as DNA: TGTGCCAGCAGTACCCTTCAGCGGGGGCTTTTCTACAATGAGCAGTTCTTC.

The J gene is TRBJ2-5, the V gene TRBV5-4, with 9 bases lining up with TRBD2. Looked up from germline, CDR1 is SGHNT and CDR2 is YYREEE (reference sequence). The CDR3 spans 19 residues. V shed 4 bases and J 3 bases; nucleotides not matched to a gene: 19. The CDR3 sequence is CASSHTIPGLAAYKETQYF. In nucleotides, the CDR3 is TGTGCCAGCAGCCATACAATACCGGGACTAGCAGCTTACAAAGAGACCCAGTACTTC.

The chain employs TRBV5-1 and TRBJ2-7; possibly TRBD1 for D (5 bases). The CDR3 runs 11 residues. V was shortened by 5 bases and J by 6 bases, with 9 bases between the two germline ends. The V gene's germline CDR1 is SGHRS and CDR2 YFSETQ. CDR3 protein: CASRRTSEQYF. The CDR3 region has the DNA TGCGCCAGCAGGCGGACAAGCGAGCAGTACTTC.

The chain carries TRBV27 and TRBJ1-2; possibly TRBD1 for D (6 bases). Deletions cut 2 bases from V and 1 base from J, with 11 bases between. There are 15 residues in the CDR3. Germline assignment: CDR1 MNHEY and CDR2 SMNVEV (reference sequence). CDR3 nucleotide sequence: TGTGCCAGCAGTTTACGAGGGGGAATTAACTATGGCTACACCTTC. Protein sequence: CASSLRGGINYGYTF.

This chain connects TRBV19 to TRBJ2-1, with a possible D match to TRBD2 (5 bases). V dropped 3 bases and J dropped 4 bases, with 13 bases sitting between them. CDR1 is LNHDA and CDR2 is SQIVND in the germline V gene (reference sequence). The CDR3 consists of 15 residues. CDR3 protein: CASSIPLARYNEQFF. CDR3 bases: TGTGCCAGTAGTATCCCTTTAGCGCGGTACAATGAGCAGTTCTTC.

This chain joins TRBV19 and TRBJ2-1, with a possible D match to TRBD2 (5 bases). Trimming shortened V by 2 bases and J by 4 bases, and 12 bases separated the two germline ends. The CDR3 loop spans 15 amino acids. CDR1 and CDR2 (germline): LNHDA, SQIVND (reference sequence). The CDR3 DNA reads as TGTGCCAGTAGTATAACAGCGGAGCGATACAATGAGCAGTTCTTC. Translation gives CASSITAERYNEQFF.

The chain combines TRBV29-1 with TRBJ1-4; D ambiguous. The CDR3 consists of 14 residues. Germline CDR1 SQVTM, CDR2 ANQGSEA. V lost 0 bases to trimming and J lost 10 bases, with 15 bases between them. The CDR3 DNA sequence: TGCAGCGTTGAAGATCGTACAGTCCCGAGAAAACTGTTTTTT. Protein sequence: CSVEDRTVPRKLFF.

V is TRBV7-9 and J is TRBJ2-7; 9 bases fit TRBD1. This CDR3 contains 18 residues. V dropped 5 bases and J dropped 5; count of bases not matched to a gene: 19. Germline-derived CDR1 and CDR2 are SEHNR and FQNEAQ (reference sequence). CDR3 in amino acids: CASSDGKGVGTGFDEQYF. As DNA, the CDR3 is TGTGCCAGCAGCGATGGAAAAGGGGTGGGGACAGGGTTCGACGAGCAGTACTTC.

The CDR3 spells CASSYGGGPLYNEQFF. DNA for the CDR3: TGTGCCAGCAGTTATGGGGGAGGCCCCCTCTACAATGAGCAGTTCTTC. The rearrangement links TRBV6-6 to TRBJ2-1; D is perhaps TRBD2 (6 bases). Germline V lookup: CDR1 MNHNY, CDR2 SVGAGI (reference sequence). V shed 3 bases and J shed 3 bases, with 15 bases lying between them. The CDR3 runs 16 residues.

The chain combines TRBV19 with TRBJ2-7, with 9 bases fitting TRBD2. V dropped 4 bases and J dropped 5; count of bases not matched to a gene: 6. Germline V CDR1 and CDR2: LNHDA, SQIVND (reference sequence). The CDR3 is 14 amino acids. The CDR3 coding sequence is TGTGCCAGTAGTACTAGCGGGAAATCAAACGAGCAGTACTTC. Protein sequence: CASSTSGKSNEQYF. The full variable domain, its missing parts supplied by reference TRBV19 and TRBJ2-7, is DGGITQSPKYLFRKEGQNVTLSCEQNLNHDAMYWYRQDPGQGLRLIYYSQIVNDFQKGDIAEGYSVSREKKESFPLTVTSAQKNPTAFYLCASSTSGKSNEQYFGPGTRLTVT.

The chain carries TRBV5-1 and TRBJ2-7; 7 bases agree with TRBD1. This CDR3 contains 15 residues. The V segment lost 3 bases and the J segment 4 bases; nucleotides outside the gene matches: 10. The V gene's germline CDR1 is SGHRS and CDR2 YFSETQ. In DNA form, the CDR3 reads TGCGCCAGCAGCTCCGACAGGGCCCGATTATACGAGCAGTACTTC. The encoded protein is CASSSDRARLYEQYF.

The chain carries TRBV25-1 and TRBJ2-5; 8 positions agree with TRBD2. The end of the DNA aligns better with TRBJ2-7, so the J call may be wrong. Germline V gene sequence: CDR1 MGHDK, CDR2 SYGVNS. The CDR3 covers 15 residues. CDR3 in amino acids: CASTLSGTSSYEQYF. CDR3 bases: TGTGCCAGCACCCTCAGCGGGACTAGCTCCTACGAGCAGTACTTC.

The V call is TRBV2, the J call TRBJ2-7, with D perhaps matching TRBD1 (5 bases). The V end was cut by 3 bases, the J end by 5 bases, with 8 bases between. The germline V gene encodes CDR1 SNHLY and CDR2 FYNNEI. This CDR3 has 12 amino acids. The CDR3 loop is CASSDRVHEQYF. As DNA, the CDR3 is TGTGCCAGCAGTGACAGGGTCCACGAGCAGTACTTC.

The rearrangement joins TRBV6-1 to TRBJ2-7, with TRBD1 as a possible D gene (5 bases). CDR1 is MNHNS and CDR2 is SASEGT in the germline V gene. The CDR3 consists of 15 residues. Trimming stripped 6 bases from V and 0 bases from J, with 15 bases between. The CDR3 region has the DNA TGTGCCAGCAGGGCCAGACAGCACCACTCCTACGAGCAGTACTTC. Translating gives CASRARQHHSYEQYF.

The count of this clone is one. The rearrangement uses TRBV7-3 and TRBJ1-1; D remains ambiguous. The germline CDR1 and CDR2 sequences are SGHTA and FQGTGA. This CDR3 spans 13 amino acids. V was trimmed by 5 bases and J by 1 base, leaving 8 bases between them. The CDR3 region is CASSTHKNTEAFF. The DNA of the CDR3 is TGTGCCAGCAGCACCCACAAGAACACTGAAGCTTTCTTT.

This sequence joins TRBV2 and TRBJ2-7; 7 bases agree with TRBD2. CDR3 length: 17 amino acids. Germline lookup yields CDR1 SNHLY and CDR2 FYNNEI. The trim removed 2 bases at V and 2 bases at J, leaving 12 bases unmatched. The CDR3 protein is CASSETLAAIGAYEQYF. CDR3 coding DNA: TGTGCCAGCAGTGAAACCCTAGCGGCCATAGGGGCCTACGAGCAGTACTTC.

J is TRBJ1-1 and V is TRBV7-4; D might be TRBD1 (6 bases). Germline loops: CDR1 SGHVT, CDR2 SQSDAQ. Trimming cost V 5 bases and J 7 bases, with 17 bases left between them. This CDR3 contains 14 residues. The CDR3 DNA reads TGTGCCAGCAGCAACTTAGGGGGATCCCTTGAAGCTTTCTTT. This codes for CASSNLGGSLEAFF.

DNA for the CDR3: TGTGCCAGCAGTTTTAGAAGGGTACTAGCGGCCACCGGGGAGCTGTTTTTT. Translated: CASSFRRVLAATGELFF. The chain couples TRBV2 to TRBJ2-2, with 8 bases fitting TRBD2. V lost 5 bases to trimming and J lost 4 bases; unmatched junction nucleotides: 12. Germline-derived CDR1 and CDR2 are SNHLY and FYNNEI. The CDR3 extends over 17 amino acids.

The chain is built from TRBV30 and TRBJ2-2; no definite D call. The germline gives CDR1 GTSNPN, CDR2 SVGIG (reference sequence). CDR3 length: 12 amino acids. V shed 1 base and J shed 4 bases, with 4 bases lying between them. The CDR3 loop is CAWSAVTGELFF. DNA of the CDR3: TGTGCCTGGAGTGCGGTCACCGGGGAGCTGTTTTTT.